This T cell receptor (beta chain) was identified during a study of T cell responses to AZD1222 COVID-19 vaccine. This CDR3 contains 13 residues. Germline CDR1 reads GTSNPN; CDR2 reads SVGIG (reference sequence). The ends were cut back, 2 bases at V and 0 bases at J, with 7 bases in the middle. Using immunoSEQ multiplex PCR, the repertoire was profiled, and TCRdb retains in-frame clones only, with some absent. This table has over 120,000 clones, 92% appearing once. The source is an adult who received the AZD1222 COVID-19 vaccine. This specimen consisted of peripheral blood, obtained 28 days after the second AZD1222 dose. This chain uses TRBV30 with TRBJ2-5; no firm D call. Here the CDR3 reads CAWSMENQETQYF. CDR3 in DNA: TGTGCCTGGAGTATGGAGAACCAAGAGACCCAGTACTTC. The variable domain in full, completed from reference TRBV30 and TRBJ2-5, reads SQTIHQWPATLVQPVGSPLSLECTVEGTSNPNLYWYRQAAGRGLQLLFYSVGIGQISSEVPQNLSASRPQDRQFILSSKKLLLSDSGFYLCAWSMENQETQYFGPGTRLLVL.